This paragraph reports one T cell receptor beta chain. Assay: immunoSEQ multiplex PCR; the TCRdb copy retains only in-frame clones and omits some. Of about 150,000 clones listed, more than 75% are singletons. This specimen belongs to a study of T cell responses to AZD1222 COVID-19 vaccine. Germline CDR1 KGHSH, CDR2 LQKENI. The V and J ends lost 3 bases and 2 bases respectively, with 10 bases between them. The length of the CDR3 is 14 residues. J is TRBJ1-2 and V is TRBV18; D remains ambiguous. This receptor was obtained from an adult in good health. The starting material was peripheral blood, obtained on day 0 of AZD1222 vaccination. CDR3 residues: CASSPPVGNYGYTF. The CDR3 nucleotides read TGTGCCAGCTCACCCCCGGTCGGAAACTATGGCTACACCTTC.